This T cell receptor beta chain is drawn from a study of blood T cell repertoires in COVID-19. Study summary: Samples taken during acute and convalescent COVID-19 were collected in the United States, Italy and Spain. In each case, the material was cDNA or gDNA derived from T cells, B-cell-depleted T cells, or PBMCs.

Seattle enrolled patients during active infection and tracked them longitudinally. V lost 1 base and J 6 bases, leaving 10 bases between the germline ends. Germline V gives CDR1 SGHNT, CDR2 YYREEE (reference sequence). The CDR3 is 13 amino acids. Authors' methods: Amplified reference gene primers provided the basis for estimating nucleated cell counts. TCRdb keeps only in-frame clones here, not all; method: immunoSEQ multiplex PCR. Clonal size and the V and J genes are those of that table, whereas D and trimming came from the DNA. The profile covers 130,000 or so clones, with about 76% appearing a single time and around 5% taken by the ten largest. This clone appeared a few times.

This receptor was taken from a woman aged 70-85 years with COVID-19, enrolled during active disease. The chain is built from TRBV5-4 and TRBJ1-2, with a weak D call TRBD1 (6 bases). Sample: peripheral blood. This chain's CDR3 is CASSLREGDGYTF. The CDR3 DNA reads TGTGCCAGCAGCTTGCGGGAGGGGGATGGCTACACCTTC.